This T cell receptor beta chain was found in a study of metastatic and nonmetastatic thyroid tumors. Study background: It was across blood and tumor or nodule tissue from malignant and benign thyroid patients that repertoires were compared.

Authors' data handling: The study took CDR3 differences across clinicopathological groups and made a distant-metastasis classifier for papillary thyroid cancer from them. TCRdb reanalyzed the PCR reads via MiXCR. These V and J calls rely on TCRdb rather than the paper's analysis. The sample lists fewer than 5,500 clones, around 37% occurring once. There are 18 residues in the CDR3. Germline CDR1 SGHAT, CDR2 FQDESV (reference sequence). Trimming shortened V by 4 bases and J by 2 bases, and 24 bases separated the two germline ends. Only a few counts were recorded for this clone. Its cognate antigen is unknown. Patients were all untreated before their thyroid surgery. Overall study findings and caveats: Benign nodules were reported to have significantly lower TCR beta diversity than malignant thyroid tumors, in blood and tumor.

This sequence was found in a female donor with papillary thyroid cancer or a benign thyroid nodule (not recorded which). Some clones in this sample may be carry-over from other donors' samples. The chain combines TRBV11-1 with TRBJ2-7; tentatively, D is TRBD1 (5 bases). Sample: adjacent normal tissue. CDR3 sequence: CASSSSFGSPWGAYEQYF. The CDR3 DNA is TGTGCCAGCAGCTCGTCGTTCGGGTCCCCTTGGGGCGCCTACGAGCAGTACTTC.